These 5 T cell receptor beta chains came from one sample sequenced in a study of early stage breast cancer tumors. Clones were sequenced by immunoSEQ multiplex PCR, and TCRdb holds only the in-frame ones, with some missing. The sample yields 40,000 to 60,000 clones, 78% seen once. Sequencing used blood. The receptors were sampled from a person in their forties with breast cancer.

There are a few counts of this clone. The chain links TRBV11-2 to TRBJ2-1; D might be TRBD1 (5 bases). Germline V gene data show CDR1 as SGHAT and CDR2 as FQNNGV. CDR3 size: 13 residues. The V end was cut by 5 bases, the J end by 10 bases, with 15 bases between. The CDR3 region has the DNA TGTGCCAGCAGCAACACTGGGGCCGGCGAGCAGTTCTTC. Its protein product is CASSNTGAGEQFF.

J is TRBJ2-1 and V is TRBV27; no clear D. The V and J ends lost 5 bases and 2 bases respectively, with 13 bases between them. The V gene's germline CDR1 is MNHEY and CDR2 SMNVEV (reference sequence). The CDR3 is 15 amino acids. The CDR3 sequence is CASSPDADPYNEQFF. Written as DNA, the CDR3 is TGTGCCAGCAGTCCCGATGCAGACCCCTACAATGAGCAGTTCTTC.

The V gene is TRBV19, the J gene TRBJ1-5; tentatively, D is TRBD1 (6 bases). The CDR3 length is 15 residues. Germline CDR1 and CDR2: LNHDA and SQIVND (reference sequence). V gave up 5 bases and J gave up 5 bases, with 16 bases separating them. In nucleotides, the CDR3 is TGTGCCAGTAGTCCGCCGACAGGAAGATATCAGCCCCAGCATTTT. Its translation: CASSPPTGRYQPQHF.

The chain carries TRBV9 and TRBJ2-7; 8 nucleotides agree with TRBD2. V gave up 3 bases and J gave up 1 base; unmatched junction bases: 6. Germline-derived CDR1 and CDR2 are SGDLS and YYNGEE. The CDR3 totals 15 residues. CDR3 coding DNA: TGTGCCAGCAGCGAGGGGACTAGTAGATCCTACGAGCAGTACTTC. Translation: CASSEGTSRSYEQYF.

This chain uses TRBV25-1 with TRBJ2-1, with a tentative D call TRBD1 (6 bases). The V end lost 4 bases, the J end lost 8 bases, and 21 bases lay between the germline ends. The germline V gene encodes CDR1 MGHDK and CDR2 SYGVNS. This CDR3 comprises 16 residues. CDR3 sequence (DNA): TGTGCCAGCAGTGCTACGGCAGGGGCGATTTTTGATGAGCAGTTCTTC. Its protein is CASSATAGAIFDEQFF.